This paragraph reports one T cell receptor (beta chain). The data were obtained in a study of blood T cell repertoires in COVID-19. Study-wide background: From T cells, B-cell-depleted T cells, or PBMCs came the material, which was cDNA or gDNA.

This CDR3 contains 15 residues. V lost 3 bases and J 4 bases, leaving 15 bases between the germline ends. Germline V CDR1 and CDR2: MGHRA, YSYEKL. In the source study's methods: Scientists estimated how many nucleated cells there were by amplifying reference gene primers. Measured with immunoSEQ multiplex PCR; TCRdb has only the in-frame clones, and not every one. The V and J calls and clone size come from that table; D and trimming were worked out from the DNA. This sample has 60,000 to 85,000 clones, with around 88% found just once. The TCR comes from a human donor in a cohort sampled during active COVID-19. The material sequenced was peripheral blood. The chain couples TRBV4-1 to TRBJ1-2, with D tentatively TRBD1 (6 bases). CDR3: CASSQRTATGYGYTF. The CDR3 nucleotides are TGCGCCAGCAGCCAGAGGACAGCGACCGGCTATGGCTACACCTTC.